The T cell receptor (beta chain) described here comes from a study of Ad26.COV2.S vaccination and SARS-CoV-2 variants. Study conclusions and caveats: Placebo recipients and vaccine recipients were similar in non-spike TCR breadth.

In regard to this clone: The antigen is undetermined.

Produced via immunoSEQ multiplex PCR; TCRdb's table is partial and in-frame only. The sample shows about 460,000 clones, about nine tenths of them seen only once. The CDR3 is 14 amino acids. The V end lost 5 bases, the J end lost 6 bases, and 13 bases lay between the germline ends. Germline-derived CDR1 and CDR2 are KGHDR and SFDVKD. Stated treatment: approximately 18 received Ad26.COV2.S at low or high dose, single or two shots; about 5 received placebo; per-sample allocation not given. Each sample was drawn 63 days after the first injection (of vaccine or placebo). This chain links TRBV24-1 with TRBJ1-5, with D maybe TRBD1 (5 bases). The receptor was derived from a person between 18 and 65 years old who received the Ad26.COV2.S COVID-19 vaccine or a placebo. Sequencing used peripheral blood, obtained in a trial of Ad26.COV2.S vaccine versus placebo. The CDR3: CATSGRGLSQPQHF. The CDR3 nucleotides read TGTGCCACCAGTGGAAGGGGCCTAAGTCAGCCCCAGCATTTT.